This is a list of T cell receptor beta chains from one sample in a study of blood T cell repertoires in COVID-19. Measured with immunoSEQ multiplex PCR; TCRdb has only the in-frame clones, and not every one. The top ten clones hold about 4.2% of a sample with over 85,000 clones, nearly 90% of them seen once. Sequencing was performed on peripheral blood. These receptor sequences come from a man between 65 and 85 years old with acute or convalescent COVID-19. Each CDR3 is given with its conserved first and last residue. D genes are given only for firm matches. Size is stated for part of the rows, as once, few or many counts, or as a class when the clone is expanded.

clone size,J gene,V gene,D gene,CDR3 DNA,CDR3 protein
.,TRBJ1-2,TRBV28,.,TGTGCCAGCAGTCTCAGGGTTTCTGACTATGGCTACACCTTC,CASSLRVSDYGYTF
.,TRBJ1-1,TRBV6-6,TRBD1,TGTGCCAGCACCGGACAGGGGGGTACTGAAGCTTTCTTT,CASTGQGGTEAFF
.,TRBJ2-1,TRBV5-5,TRBD2,TGTGCCAGCAGCTTGGCTGCTAGCGGCTACTACAATGAGCAGTTCTTC,CASSLAASGYYNEQFF
.,TRBJ2-3,TRBV5-1,TRBD2,TGCGCCAGCAGCTTGGCCCTAGCGGGGGTCGTATTAAATACGCAGTATTTT,CASSLALAGVVLNTQYF
few,TRBJ1-6,TRBV4-1,TRBD1,TGCGCCAGCAGCCAAGTTGGGGCAGGGGGAGGTGGATCACCCCTCCACTTT,CASSQVGAGGGGSPLHF
few,TRBJ2-5,TRBV19,.,TGTGCCAGTAGTTCCAGGGTCTTAGAGACCCAGTACTTC,CASSSRVLETQYF
.,TRBJ2-5,TRBV5-4,.,TGTGCCAGCAGCTTGGCAGGAGGCCCAGAGACCCAGTACTTC,CASSLAGGPETQYF
.,TRBJ2-1,TRBV6-1,.,TGTGCCAGCAGTGAAGGCGCGAAGTTGGAGCAGTTCTTC,CASSEGAKLEQFF
.,TRBJ1-2,TRBV14,TRBD1,TGTGCCAGCAGCCCAGAGTTACCGGGACAGGGGAACTATGGCTACACCTTC,CASSPELPGQGNYGYTF
.,TRBJ1-3,TRBV21-1,.,TGTGCCAGCCGACAGGGTGCTGGAAACACCATATATTTT,CASRQGAGNTIYF
.,TRBJ1-2,TRBV27,.,TGTGCCAGCAGTACCCGGCGGGGGGCGGGAGGCTACACCTTC,CASSTRRGAGGYTF
.,TRBJ2-7,TRBV3-1/TRBV3-2,.,TGTGCCAGCAGCCAAGGTGACAGTACGGATTACGAGCAGTACTTC,CASSQGDSTDYEQYF
.,TRBJ1-1,TRBV7-8,.,TGTGCCAGCAGCTTAGATCTCACAGTCACTGAAGCTTTCTTT,CASSLDLTVTEAFF
once,TRBJ2-2,TRBV5-1,TRBD1,TGCGCCAGCAACCCATACACAGGGGCGGCCGGGGAGCTGTTTTTT,CASNPYTGAAGELFF
few,TRBJ1-3,TRBV7-8,.,TGTGCCAGCCTCCCCCGGCGGTGGGAGCGGGTTGCCTCTGGAAACACCATATATTTT,CASLPRRWERVASGNTIYF
.,TRBJ1-1,TRBV7-6,TRBD1,TGTGCCAGCAGCTTAGCCCCCTGGGGACAGCGCTCCACTGAAGCTTTCTTT,CASSLAPWGQRSTEAFF
.,TRBJ1-1,TRBV27,.,TGTGCCAGCAGTCGCATTAACAGGGTACCGAACACTGAAGCTTTCTTT,CASSRINRVPNTEAFF
.,TRBJ1-2,TRBV5-1,TRBD1,TGCGCCAGCAGCTATACATCCCAGGGGGCTGGCTACACCTTC,CASSYTSQGAGYTF
.,TRBJ2-1,TRBV28,.,TGTGCCAGCAGTTTTCGAGATGAGCAGTTCTTC,CASSFRDEQFF
few,TRBJ1-5,TRBV28,TRBD1,TGTGCCAGCAGCCGGACAGGGGGCCCCTATAGCAATCAGCCCCAGCATTTT,CASSRTGGPYSNQPQHF
once,TRBJ2-7,TRBV29-1,.,TGCAGCGTGTACGAGAACTCCTACGAGCAGTACTTC,CSVYENSYEQYF
.,TRBJ1-2,TRBV25-1,.,TGTGCCAGCAGTGAAGGAGGGCGAGACATCTCTGGCTACACCTTC,CASSEGGRDISGYTF
.,TRBJ1-5,TRBV30,.,TGTGCCTGGAGCGGCGGTTCCAATAGCAATCAGCCCCAGCATTTT,CAWSGGSNSNQPQHF
.,TRBJ1-2,TRBV28,TRBD1,TGTGCCAGCAGGCTTGGACAGGCCATCTATGGCTACACCTTC,CASRLGQAIYGYTF
.,TRBJ2-7,TRBV2,TRBD2,TGTGCCAGCAGCGAAAGCGGGGGGCAAGCCTACGAGCAGTACTTC,CASSESGGQAYEQYF
.,TRBJ1-2,TRBV7-3,.,TGTGCCAGCAGCTTAAAACAGGGTGTCGGCTACACCTTC,CASSLKQGVGYTF
.,TRBJ2-1,TRBV6-6,TRBD2,TGTGCCAGCAGCGGGGCGGGGGGGCCGTACAATGAGCAGTTCTTC,CASSGAGGPYNEQFF
.,TRBJ2-5,TRBV3-1/TRBV3-2,TRBD2,TGTGCCAGCAGCCAAGATGCGACTAGCGGGGTAGAGACCCAGTACTTC,CASSQDATSGVETQYF
.,TRBJ2-7,TRBV27,.,TGTGCTAGCAGTCCTGCGACAGTTATATCCTACGAGCAGTACTTC,CASSPATVISYEQYF
.,TRBJ2-3,TRBV6-1,.,TGTGCCAGCAGTGAAGCGGGGCGCACAGATACGCAGTATTTT,CASSEAGRTDTQYF
once,TRBJ2-3,TRBV27,TRBD2,TGTGCCAGCCAAGGGGCTAGCGGGGGGGACTTCACAGATACGCAGTATTTT,CASQGASGGDFTDTQYF
.,TRBJ2-7,TRBV28,TRBD1,TGTGCCAGCAGTTTACCGGGACAGGAAATTTTTATCAAGCAGTACTTC,CASSLPGQEIFIKQYF
.,TRBJ1-2,TRBV10-3,.,TGTGCCATCAGTGAGCGCTCGGGGGGTTTGCATGGCTACACCTTC,CAISERSGGLHGYTF
.,TRBJ2-2,TRBV3-1/TRBV3-2,.,TGTGCCAGCAGCCAAGGCGGGTTGTGGGCCAGAGGCGGGGAGCTGTTTTTT,CASSQGGLWARGGELFF
.,TRBJ2-3,TRBV11-2,TRBD1,TGTGCCAGCAGACGGGGACAGGGGGCTTCAGATACGCAGTATTTT,CASRRGQGASDTQYF
.,TRBJ2-1,TRBV6-6,.,TGTGCCAGCAGTTACGCGACACCTTCCTACAATGAGCAGTTCTTC,CASSYATPSYNEQFF
few,TRBJ1-1,TRBV19,TRBD1,TGTGCCAGTAGTACACAGGGGGTTATGGACACTGAAGCTTTCTTT,CASSTQGVMDTEAFF
once,TRBJ2-3,TRBV7-9,.,TGTGCCAGCAGCTTAGCGCTTGCGGGGGCCGTCGGGGATACGCAGTATTTT,CASSLALAGAVGDTQYF
.,TRBJ2-2,TRBV19,TRBD1,TGTGCCAGTAAGGGGGACAGGCAGAACACCGGGGAGCTGTTTTTT,CASKGDRQNTGELFF
.,TRBJ2-1,TRBV29-1,TRBD2,TGCAGCGTTGCAGTCTCGCCCAGCGGGGGGGGTGGCGGTGAGCAGTTCTTC,CSVAVSPSGGGGGEQFF
once,TRBJ2-6,TRBV5-4,TRBD2,TGTGCCAGCAACACAGCGGGGGAGCTTGGGGCCAACGTCCTGACTTTC,CASNTAGELGANVLTF
.,TRBJ1-1,TRBV5-1,TRBD1,TGCGCCAGCAGCCCATCCCCAGGGGGTGAAGCTTTCTTT,CASSPSPGGEAFF